This is a list of T cell receptor beta chains from one sample in a study of Tregs in tolerant kidney transplant recipients. Sequenced by immunoSEQ multiplex PCR; TCRdb stores in-frame clones only, minus some. The top ten clones hold around 0.6% of a sample with about 120,000 clones, roughly 92% of them seen once. The sample consisted of CD4+ T cells from blood. All receptors come from a human donor in good health. CDR3s include the opening cysteine and the closing phenylalanine or tryptophan. D genes are given only for firm matches. The listing skips clone size in some rows; elsewhere it reads once, few, many or a size class.

D gene,J gene,clone size,V gene,CDR3 DNA,CDR3 protein
-,TRBJ1-2,once,TRBV5-1,TGCGCCAGCAGCTTGAGTGGGGTTAGGAGCTATGGCTACACCTTC,CASSLSGVRSYGYTF
-,TRBJ2-5,-,TRBV7-6,TGTGCCAGCAGCTTACAGGCCGAGGGGCTGGAGACCCAGTACTTC,CASSLQAEGLETQYF
TRBD1,TRBJ1-6,-,TRBV6-5,TGTGCCAGCAGTTGGGGGGACAGGGTGTCACCCCTCCACTTT,CASSWGDRVSPLHF
TRBD1,TRBJ1-1,-,TRBV6-5,TGTGCCGCAGGGACAGGGGTGAACACTGAAGCTTTCTTT,CAAGTGVNTEAFF
-,TRBJ1-2,-,TRBV19,TGTGCCAGTAGTATAAGTGTGTACGGCTACACCTTC,CASSISVYGYTF
-,TRBJ1-4,-,TRBV15,TGTGCCACCAGCAGGGGGAAGGGAAGTGGGGAAAAACTGTTTTTT,CATSRGKGSGEKLFF
-,TRBJ1-6,-,TRBV27,TGTGCCAGCAATATAGGAGGGGGGCATAATTCACCCCTCCACTTT,CASNIGGGHNSPLHF
-,TRBJ2-2,-,TRBV9,TGTGCCAGCAGCGTAGCTGTGACGGTCACCGGGGAGCTGTTTTTT,CASSVAVTVTGELFF
TRBD2,TRBJ2-3,-,TRBV30,TGTGCCTGTAGACTAGCGGGGGGTCAAGATACGCAGTATTTT,CACRLAGGQDTQYF
-,TRBJ1-6,-,TRBV7-9,TGTGCCAGCAGCTTAGGGGGCATGGGCTCCCCCCTCCACTTT,CASSLGGMGSPLHF
-,TRBJ2-1,-,TRBV6-5,TGTGCCAGCAGTTACGCTCCGCGCGGTGAGCAGTTCTTC,CASSYAPRGEQFF
TRBD2,TRBJ2-7,-,TRBV15,TGTGCCACCAGCATACCGGGGGGTTACTACGAGCAGTACTTC,CATSIPGGYYEQYF
-,TRBJ1-1,-,TRBV5-1,TGCGCCAGCAGCGAGGGGACTGCCCGGGGTACTGAAGCTTTCTTT,CASSEGTARGTEAFF
-,TRBJ1-3,-,TRBV5-4,TGTGCCAGCAGCTTGGGCCCGAACTCTGGAAACACCATATATTTT,CASSLGPNSGNTIYF
TRBD2,TRBJ2-5,-,TRBV5-4,TGTGCCAGCAGCCCTGAGGGTGCGTCGGGGGGGGCGGAGACCCAGTACTTC,CASSPEGASGGAETQYF
TRBD1,TRBJ1-5,-,TRBV6-5,TGTGCCAGCAGTTACGACAGGGTTAGTCAGCCCCAGCATTTT,CASSYDRVSQPQHF
TRBD1,TRBJ1-4,once,TRBV25-1,TGTGCCAGCAGTGAGGACAGGGGATACTTCGAGGAAAAACTGTTTTTT,CASSEDRGYFEEKLFF
TRBD1,TRBJ1-3,-,TRBV4-1,TGCGCCAGCAGCCATGTAGGACAGGGGGCTCGAAACACCATATATTTT,CASSHVGQGARNTIYF
TRBD2,TRBJ2-2,-,TRBV6-6,TGTGCCAGCAGTTACTCCTGGCGGGAGGCGATCGGGGAGCTGTTTTTT,CASSYSWREAIGELFF
-,TRBJ1-5,-,TRBV2,TGTGCCAGCAGTGAACCCTGGGGAATTCAGCCCCAGCATTTT,CASSEPWGIQPQHF